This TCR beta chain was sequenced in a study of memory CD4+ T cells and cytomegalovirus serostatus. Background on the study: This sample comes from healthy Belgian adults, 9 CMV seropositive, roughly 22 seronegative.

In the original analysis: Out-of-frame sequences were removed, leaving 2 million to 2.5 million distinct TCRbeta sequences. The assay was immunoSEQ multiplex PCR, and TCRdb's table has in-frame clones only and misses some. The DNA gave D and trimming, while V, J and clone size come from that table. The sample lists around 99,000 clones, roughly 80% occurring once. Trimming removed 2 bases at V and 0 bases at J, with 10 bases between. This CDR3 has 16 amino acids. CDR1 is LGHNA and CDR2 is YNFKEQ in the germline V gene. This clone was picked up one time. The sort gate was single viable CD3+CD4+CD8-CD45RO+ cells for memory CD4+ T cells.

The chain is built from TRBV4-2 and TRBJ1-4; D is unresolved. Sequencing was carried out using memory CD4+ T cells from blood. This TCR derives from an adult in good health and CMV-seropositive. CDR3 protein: CASSQRQTATNEKLFF. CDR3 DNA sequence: TGTGCCAGCAGCCAAAGGCAAACGGCAACTAATGAAAAACTGTTTTTT.